This T cell receptor (beta chain) stems from a study of beta chain features in type 1 diabetes. About the study: Age and gender were similar between patients and healthy donors, as were cell yields.

Study results and limitations: A pattern of fewer insertions and more deletions at VDJ junctions was seen in type 1 diabetes patients. People with Type 1 diabetes carried modestly yet significantly shorter TCRB CDR3s in all four CD4+ subsets.

Expressed TCRB transcripts were sequenced because the isolated RNA had all been reverse transcribed beforehand. Produced via immunoSEQ multiplex PCR; TCRdb's table is partial and in-frame only. The repertoire consists of 400,000 to 550,000 clones, with roughly an eighth occurring once and the leading ten covering around 0.05%. In regard to this clone: No antigen is known for it.

Based on CD45RO/CCR7/CD25/CD127/CD95/CD27, CD4+ regulatory, stem cell-like memory, naive and central memory cells were sorted. Germline values: CDR1 GTSNPN, CDR2 SVGIG (reference sequence). The CDR3 is 12 amino acids. The source material was naive CD4+ T cells from blood. The chain carries TRBV30 and TRBJ2-5; TRBD1 is a possible D gene (6 bases). The end of the DNA fits TRBJ2-7 better, so the J call may be wrong. This sequence was found in a young woman in good health. DNA for the CDR3: TGTGCCTGGAGTACAGGGCCCTACGAGCAGTACTTC. It specifies CAWSTGPYEQYF.